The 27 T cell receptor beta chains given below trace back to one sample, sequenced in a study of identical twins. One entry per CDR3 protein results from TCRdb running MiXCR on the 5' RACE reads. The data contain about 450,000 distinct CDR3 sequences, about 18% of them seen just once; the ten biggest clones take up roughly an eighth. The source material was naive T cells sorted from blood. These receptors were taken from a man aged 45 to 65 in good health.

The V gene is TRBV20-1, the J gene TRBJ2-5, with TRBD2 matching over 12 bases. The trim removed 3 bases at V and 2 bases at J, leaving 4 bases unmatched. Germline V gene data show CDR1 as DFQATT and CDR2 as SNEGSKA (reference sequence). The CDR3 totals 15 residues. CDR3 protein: CSASLAGGLQETQYF. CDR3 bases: TGCAGTGCTAGTCTAGCGGGGGGGTTACAAGAGACCCAGTACTTC.

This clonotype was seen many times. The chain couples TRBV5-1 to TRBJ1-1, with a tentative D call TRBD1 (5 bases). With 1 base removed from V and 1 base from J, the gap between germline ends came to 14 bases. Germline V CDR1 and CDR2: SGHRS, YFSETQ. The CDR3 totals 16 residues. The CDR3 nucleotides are TGCGCCAGCAGCTTGAGGGGAACTCAAGAGAACACTGAAGCTTTCTTT. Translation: CASSLRGTQENTEAFF.

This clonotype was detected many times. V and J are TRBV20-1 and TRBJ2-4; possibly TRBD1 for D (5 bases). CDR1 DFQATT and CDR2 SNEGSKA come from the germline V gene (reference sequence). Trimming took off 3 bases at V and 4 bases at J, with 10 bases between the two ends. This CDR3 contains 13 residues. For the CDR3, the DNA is TGCAGTGCTAGTGCGGACAATAAAAACATTCAGTACTTC. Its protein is CSASADNKNIQYF.

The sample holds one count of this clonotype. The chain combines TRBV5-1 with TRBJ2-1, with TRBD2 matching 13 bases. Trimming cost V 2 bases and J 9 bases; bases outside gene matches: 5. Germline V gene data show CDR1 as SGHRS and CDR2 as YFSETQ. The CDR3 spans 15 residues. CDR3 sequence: CASSLLAGGPVEQFF. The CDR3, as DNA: TGCGCCAGCAGCTTACTAGCGGGGGGGCCGGTTGAGCAGTTCTTC.

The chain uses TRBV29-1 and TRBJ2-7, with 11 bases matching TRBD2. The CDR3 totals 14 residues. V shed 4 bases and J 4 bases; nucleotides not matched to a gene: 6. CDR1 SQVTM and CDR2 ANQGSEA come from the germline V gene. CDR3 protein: CSVGVAGGPYEQYF. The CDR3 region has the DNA TGCAGCGTTGGTGTAGCGGGAGGGCCTTACGAGCAGTACTTC.

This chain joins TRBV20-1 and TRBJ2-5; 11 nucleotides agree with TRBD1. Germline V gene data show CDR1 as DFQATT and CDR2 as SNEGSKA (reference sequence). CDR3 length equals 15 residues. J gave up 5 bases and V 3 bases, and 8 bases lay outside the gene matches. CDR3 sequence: CSASSGTGGLETQYF. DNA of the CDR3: TGCAGTGCTAGCTCCGGGACAGGGGGGCTGGAGACCCAGTACTTC.

Written as DNA, the CDR3 is TGTGCCAGCAGCTTAAATCGCGGGCGCCTCTCCTACGAGCAGTACTTC. Amino acids: CASSLNRGRLSYEQYF. This chain uses TRBV7-2 with TRBJ2-7; tentatively, D is TRBD2 (5 bases). This CDR3 has 16 amino acids. Deletions cut 2 bases from V and 0 bases from J, with 14 bases between. Looked up from germline, CDR1 is SGHTA and CDR2 is FQGNSA. Combining the CDR3 with reference TRBV7-2 and TRBJ2-7 gives the whole variable domain GAGVSQSPSNKVTEKGKDVELRCDPISGHTALYWYRQSLGQGLEFLIYFQGNSAPDKSGLPSDRFSAERTGGSVSTLTIQRTQQEDSAVYLCASSLNRGRLSYEQYFGPGTRLTVT.

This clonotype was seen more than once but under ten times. For the CDR3, the DNA is TGTGCCAGCAGCAAAGATGTCGGACAACCGAACACTGAAGCTTTCTTT. Translated: CASSKDVGQPNTEAFF. This rearrangement joins TRBV21-1 to TRBJ1-1; the listed D gene, TRBD1, was not tested against the DNA. TRBV21-1 is given as a pseudogene. The CDR3 has 16 amino acids.

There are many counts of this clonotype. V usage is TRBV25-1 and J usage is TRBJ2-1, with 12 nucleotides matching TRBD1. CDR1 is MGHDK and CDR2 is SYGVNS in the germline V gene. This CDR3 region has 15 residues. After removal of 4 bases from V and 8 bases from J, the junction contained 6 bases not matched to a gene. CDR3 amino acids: CASSGGTGGFDEQFF. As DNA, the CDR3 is TGTGCCAGCAGTGGGGGGACAGGGGGCTTTGATGAGCAGTTCTTC. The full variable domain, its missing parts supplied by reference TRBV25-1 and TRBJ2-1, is EADIYQTPRYLVIGTGKKITLECSQTMGHDKMYWYQQDPGMELHLIHYSYGVNSTEKGDLSSESTVSRIRTEHFPLTLESARPSHTSQYLCASSGGTGGFDEQFFGPGTRLTVL.

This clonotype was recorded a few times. The CDR3, as DNA: TGTGCCAGCAGCCGCGGTATTGCCAAAAACATTCAGTACTTC. Its protein product is CASSRGIAKNIQYF. The rearrangement uses TRBV7-8 and TRBJ2-4; the D is unclear. V was trimmed by 5 bases and J by 1 base, leaving 9 bases between them. This CDR3 comprises 14 residues. Germline loops: CDR1 SGHVS, CDR2 FQNEAQ.

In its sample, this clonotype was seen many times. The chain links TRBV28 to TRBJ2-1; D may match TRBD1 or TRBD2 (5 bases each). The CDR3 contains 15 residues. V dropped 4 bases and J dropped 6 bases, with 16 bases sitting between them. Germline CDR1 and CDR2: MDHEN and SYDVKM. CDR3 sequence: CASSYDEGRLNEQFF. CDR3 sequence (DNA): TGTGCCAGCAGTTACGACGAGGGACGGCTCAATGAGCAGTTCTTC.

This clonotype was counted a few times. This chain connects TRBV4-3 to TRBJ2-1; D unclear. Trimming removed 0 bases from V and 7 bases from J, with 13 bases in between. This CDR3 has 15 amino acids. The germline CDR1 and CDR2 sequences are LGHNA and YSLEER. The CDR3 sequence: CASSQDQSVFNEQFF. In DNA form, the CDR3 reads TGCGCCAGCAGCCAAGATCAATCCGTTTTTAATGAGCAGTTCTTC.

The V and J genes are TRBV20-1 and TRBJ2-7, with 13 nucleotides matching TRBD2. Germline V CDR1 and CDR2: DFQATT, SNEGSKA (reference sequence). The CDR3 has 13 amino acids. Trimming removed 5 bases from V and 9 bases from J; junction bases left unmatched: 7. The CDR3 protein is CSAPGTSGIVQYF. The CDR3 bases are TGCAGTGCTCCGGGGACTAGCGGGATAGTGCAGTACTTC.

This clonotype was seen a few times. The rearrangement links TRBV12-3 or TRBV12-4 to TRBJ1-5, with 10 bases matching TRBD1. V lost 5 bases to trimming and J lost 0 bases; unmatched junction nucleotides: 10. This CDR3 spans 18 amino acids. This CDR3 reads CASSLRDRGLLSNQPQHF. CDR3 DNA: TGTGCCAGCAGTCTCCGGGACAGGGGACTTCTTAGCAATCAGCCCCAGCATTTT.

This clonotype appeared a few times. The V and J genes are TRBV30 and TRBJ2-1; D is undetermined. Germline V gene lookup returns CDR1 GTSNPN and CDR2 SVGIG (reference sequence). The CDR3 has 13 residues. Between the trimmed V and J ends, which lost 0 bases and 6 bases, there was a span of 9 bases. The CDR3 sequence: CAWSVNPTNEQFF. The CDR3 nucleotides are TGTGCCTGGAGTGTGAATCCCACCAATGAGCAGTTCTTC.

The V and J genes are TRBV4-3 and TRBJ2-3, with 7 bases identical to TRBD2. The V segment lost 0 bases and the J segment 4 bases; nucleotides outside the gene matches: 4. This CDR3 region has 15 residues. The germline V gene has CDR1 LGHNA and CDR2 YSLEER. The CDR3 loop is CASSQEGREPDTQYF. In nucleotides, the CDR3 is TGCGCCAGCAGCCAAGAAGGGCGGGAGCCAGATACGCAGTATTTT.

CDR3 bases: TGTGCCAGCAGCACCCGGACAGGGGGCGGGTACGAGCAGTACTTC. It is translated as CASSTRTGGGYEQYF. The rearrangement uses TRBV7-2 and TRBJ2-7, with 11 bases identical to TRBD1. The CDR3 consists of 15 residues. CDR1 SGHTA and CDR2 FQGNSA come from the germline V gene. With 5 bases clipped from V and 4 bases from J, the junction kept 7 bases outside the gene matches.

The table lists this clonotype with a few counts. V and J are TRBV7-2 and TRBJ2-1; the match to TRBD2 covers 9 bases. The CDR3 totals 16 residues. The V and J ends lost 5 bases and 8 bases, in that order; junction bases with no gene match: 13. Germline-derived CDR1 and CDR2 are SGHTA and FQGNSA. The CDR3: CASSLGPGLAGYEQFF. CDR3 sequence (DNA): TGTGCCAGCAGCCTGGGCCCGGGACTAGCAGGTTATGAGCAGTTCTTC. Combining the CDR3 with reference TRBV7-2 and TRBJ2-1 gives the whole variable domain GAGVSQSPSNKVTEKGKDVELRCDPISGHTALYWYRQSLGQGLEFLIYFQGNSAPDKSGLPSDRFSAERTGGSVSTLTIQRTQQEDSAVYLCASSLGPGLAGYEQFFGPGTRLTVL.

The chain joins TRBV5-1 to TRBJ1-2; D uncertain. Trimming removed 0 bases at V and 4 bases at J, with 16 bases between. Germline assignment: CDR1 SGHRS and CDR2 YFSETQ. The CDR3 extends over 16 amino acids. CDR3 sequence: CASSLVGNRISYGYTF. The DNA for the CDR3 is TGCGCCAGCAGCTTGGTCGGGAATAGGATCTCCTATGGCTACACCTTC.

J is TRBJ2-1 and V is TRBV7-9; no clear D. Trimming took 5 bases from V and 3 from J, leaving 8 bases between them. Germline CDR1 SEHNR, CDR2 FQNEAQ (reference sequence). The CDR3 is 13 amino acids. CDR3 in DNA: TGTGCCAGCAGCCCCCTAAGCTACAATGAGCAGTTCTTC. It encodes CASSPLSYNEQFF. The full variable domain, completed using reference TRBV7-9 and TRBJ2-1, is DTGVSQNPRHKITKRGQNVTFRCDPISEHNRLYWYRQTLGQGPEFLTYFQNEAQLEKSRLLSDRFSAERPKGSFSTLEIQRTEQGDSAMYLCASSPLSYNEQFFGPGTRLTVL.

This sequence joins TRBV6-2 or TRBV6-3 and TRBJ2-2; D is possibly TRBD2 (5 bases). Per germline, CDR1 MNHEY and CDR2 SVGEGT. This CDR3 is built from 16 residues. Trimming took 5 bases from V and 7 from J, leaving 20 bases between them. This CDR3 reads CASSQDGSGLIGELFF. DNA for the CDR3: TGTGCCAGCAGTCAGGATGGGAGCGGTTTGATCGGGGAGCTGTTTTTT.

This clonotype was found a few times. The DNA for the CDR3 is TGTGCCAGCTCATTTAAGAGTACCGGGGAGCTGTTTTTT. Amino acid sequence: CASSFKSTGELFF. The chain couples TRBV18 to TRBJ2-2; no reliable D call. This CDR3 is 13 amino acids long. Trimming stripped 5 bases from V and 5 bases from J, with 9 bases between. The germline V gene has CDR1 KGHSH and CDR2 LQKENI.

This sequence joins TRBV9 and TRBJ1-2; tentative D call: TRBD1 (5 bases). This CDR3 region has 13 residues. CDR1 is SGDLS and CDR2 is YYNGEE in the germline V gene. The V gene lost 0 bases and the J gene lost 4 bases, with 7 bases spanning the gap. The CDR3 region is CASSVVGAYGYTF. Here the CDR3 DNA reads TGTGCCAGCAGCGTAGTCGGGGCCTATGGCTACACCTTC. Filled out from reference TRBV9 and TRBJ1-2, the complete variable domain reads DSGVTQTPKHLITATGQRVTLRCSPRSGDLSVYWYQQSLDQGLQFLIQYYNGEERAKGNILERFSAQQFPDLHSELNLSSLELGDSALYFCASSVVGAYGYTFGSGTRLTVV.

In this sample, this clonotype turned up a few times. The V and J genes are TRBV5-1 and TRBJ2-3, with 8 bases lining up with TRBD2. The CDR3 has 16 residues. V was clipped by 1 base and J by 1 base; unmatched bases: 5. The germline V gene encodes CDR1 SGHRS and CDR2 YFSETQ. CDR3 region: CASSLPGLGRTDTQYF. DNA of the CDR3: TGCGCCAGCAGCTTGCCGGGACTAGGACGCACAGATACGCAGTATTTT.

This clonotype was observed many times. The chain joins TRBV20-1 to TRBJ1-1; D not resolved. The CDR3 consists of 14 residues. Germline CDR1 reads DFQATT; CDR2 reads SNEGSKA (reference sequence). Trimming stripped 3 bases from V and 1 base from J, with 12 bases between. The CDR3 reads CSARPGRANTEAFF. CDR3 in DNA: TGCAGTGCTAGGCCAGGCAGAGCGAACACTGAAGCTTTCTTT.

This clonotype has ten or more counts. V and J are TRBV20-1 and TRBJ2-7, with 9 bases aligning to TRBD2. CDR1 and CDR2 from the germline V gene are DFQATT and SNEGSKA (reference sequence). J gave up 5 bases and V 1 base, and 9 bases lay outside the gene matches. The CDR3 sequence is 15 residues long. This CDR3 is CSARAPSGIKDEQYF. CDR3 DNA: TGCAGTGCTAGAGCGCCTAGCGGGATTAAGGACGAGCAGTACTTC.

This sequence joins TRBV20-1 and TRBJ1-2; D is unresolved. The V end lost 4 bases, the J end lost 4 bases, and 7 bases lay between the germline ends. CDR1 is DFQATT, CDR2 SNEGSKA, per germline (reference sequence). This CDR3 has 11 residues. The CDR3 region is CSAIQVYGYTF. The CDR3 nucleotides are TGCAGTGCTATCCAGGTCTATGGCTACACCTTC.